One sample yielded the 8 T cell receptor beta chains listed below, sequenced in a study of spatial heterogeneity in lung cancer. Study conclusions and caveats: Expanded alpha and beta TCR counts within tumors tracked tumor mutation counts.

Stated time point: sample taken at primary tumor resection. One entry per CDR3 protein results from TCRdb running MiXCR on the 5' RACE reads. Of some 16,000 distinct CDR3 sequences in the sample, about 6.5% were seen once. No antigen is known for these receptors. Material: lung tumor tissue, obtained at surgery. The origin of the receptors is a female donor with early-stage non-small cell lung cancer.

This clonotype appeared many times. The chain employs TRBV4-2 and TRBJ2-7; D is perhaps TRBD2 (6 bases). The CDR3 runs 14 residues. V was cut by 4 bases and J by 2 bases, with 12 bases left in between. Per the germline V gene, CDR1 is LGHNA and CDR2 is YNFKEQ. The CDR3 sequence: CASSPRTTTYEQYF. Here the CDR3 DNA reads TGTGCCAGCAGCCCTCGGACTACCACCTACGAGCAGTACTTC.

This clonotype was counted many times. The rearrangement joins TRBV11-2 to TRBJ2-3, with D perhaps matching TRBD1 or TRBD2 (5 bases each). Germline CDR1 is SGHAT and CDR2 is FQNNGV. This CDR3 has 14 residues. Deletions cut 2 bases from V and 5 bases from J, with 11 bases between. The chain's CDR3 is CASSLMAGRDTQYF. The DNA for the CDR3 is TGTGCCAGCAGCTTAATGGCAGGGAGAGATACGCAGTATTTT.

This clonotype came up a few times. The chain uses TRBV12-3 or TRBV12-4 and TRBJ2-1; 9 bases line up with TRBD1. There are 15 residues in the CDR3. V shed 6 bases, J shed 8 bases, and the junction held 11 bases outside the gene matches. Here the CDR3 reads CASSQGQGLIDEQFF. The CDR3 nucleotides read TGTGCCAGCAGCCAGGGACAGGGCCTGATCGATGAGCAGTTCTTC.

This clonotype was recorded at least ten times. The genes are TRBV12-3 or TRBV12-4 and TRBJ1-1; D remains ambiguous. This CDR3 region has 13 residues. The V end was cut by 2 bases, the J end by 1 base, with 5 bases between. The CDR3 DNA follows: TGTGCCAGCAGTTTAAACAGGAACACTGAAGCTTTCTTT. Its protein product is CASSLNRNTEAFF.

This clonotype turned up a few times. J is TRBJ2-5 and V is TRBV13; D not resolved. The V gene lost 1 base and the J gene lost 2 bases, with 8 bases spanning the gap. CDR1 and CDR2 from the germline V gene are PRHDT and FYEKMQ (reference sequence). The CDR3 sequence is 14 residues long. CDR3: CASSLEEGQETQYF. The DNA of the CDR3 is TGTGCCAGCAGCTTAGAGGAAGGGCAAGAGACCCAGTACTTC.

This clonotype is deemed medium-sized (0.01 to 0.1%). The rearrangement links TRBV5-6 to TRBJ2-5; 7 bases match TRBD1. CDR3 length: 16 amino acids. CDR1 is SGHDT, CDR2 YYEEEE, per germline. Unmatched junction bases numbered 12, after V lost 3 bases and J lost 4 bases. The chain's CDR3 is CASSSTGRGGGETQYF. CDR3 nucleotide sequence: TGTGCCAGCAGCTCGACAGGGCGTGGGGGCGGAGAGACCCAGTACTTC.

This clonotype was found a few times. V and J are TRBV7-2 and TRBJ2-3; the D gene could be TRBD1 or TRBD2 (6 bases each). The CDR3 consists of 14 residues. Trimming shortened V by 1 base and J by 6 bases, and 11 bases separated the two germline ends. Germline CDR1 and CDR2: SGHTA and FQGNSA. CDR3 region: CASSLVGGTDTQYF. CDR3 in DNA: TGTGCCAGCAGCTTAGTAGGGGGGACGGATACGCAGTATTTT.

This clonotype was observed at least ten times. The J gene is TRBJ1-1, the V gene TRBV5-1; D may be TRBD1 (6 bases). Germline V gene lookup returns CDR1 SGHRS and CDR2 YFSETQ. The CDR3 is made up of 15 amino acids. V lost 6 bases and J lost 1, with 16 bases in between. The chain's CDR3 is CASTGGRTGNTEAFF. The CDR3 DNA follows: TGCGCCAGCACGGGGGGCCGGACGGGGAACACTGAAGCTTTCTTT.